Sequencing of this TCR beta chain was carried out in a study of T cell responses to AZD1222 COVID-19 vaccine. Findings of the study overall: The sample set comprised mostly white British donors with more females, and clonal diversity was possibly underestimated. There were vaccine-associated CD4 TCRs across spike, dominant at 160-218 and 743-854.

Measured with immunoSEQ multiplex PCR; TCRdb has only the in-frame clones, and not every one. The repertoire holds approximately 96,000 clones, with just over 90% as singletons. Points on this clone: The antigen remains unidentified.

The CDR3 length is 15 residues. Per the germline V gene, CDR1 is MNHEY and CDR2 is SVGEGT. Trimming cost V 0 bases and J 2 bases, with 8 bases left between them. This receptor was obtained from an adult who received the AZD1222 COVID-19 vaccine. V and J are TRBV6-2 or TRBV6-3 and TRBJ2-1, with D unclear. The starting material was peripheral blood, obtained 28 days after the second AZD1222 dose. The CDR3 is CASSYSVSPYNEQFF. The DNA for the CDR3 is TGTGCCAGCAGTTACTCAGTGAGCCCCTACAATGAGCAGTTCTTC.